The 8 T cell receptor beta chains given below trace back to one sample, sequenced in a study of OX40 agonist ivuxolimab in advanced cancers. Repertoires were generated with immunoSEQ multiplex PCR, while TCRdb's copy carries only in-frame clones and drops some. Found here are 40,000 or so clones, around 86% of them singletons; the top ten hold 13%. Sequencing was performed on CD4+ or CD8+ T cells sorted from blood, taken in a trial of the OX40 agonist ivuxolimab. The receptor set was obtained from an adult with an advanced solid tumor such as melanoma, head and neck, liver or kidney cancer.

The count of this clone is one. The chain recombines TRBV28 with TRBJ2-1; TRBD1 or TRBD2 may be the D gene (5 bases each). The V end was cut by 3 bases, the J end by 10 bases, with 10 bases between. This CDR3 has 12 amino acids. CDR1 is MDHEN and CDR2 is SYDVKM in the germline V gene. The CDR3 region is CASSFPGTEQFF. CDR3 DNA sequence: TGTGCCAGCAGTTTTCCCGGGACGGAGCAGTTCTTC.

This chain links TRBV28 with TRBJ2-7; maybe TRBD1 (6 bases). V dropped 5 bases and J dropped 6 bases, with 14 bases sitting between them. Germline loops: CDR1 MDHEN, CDR2 SYDVKM. This CDR3 spans 13 amino acids. CDR3 sequence: CASSPQGPGEQYF. CDR3 nucleotide sequence: TGTGCCAGCAGTCCCCAGGGGCCGGGCGAGCAGTACTTC.

This clone was found once. The rearrangement links TRBV13 to TRBJ1-2; 7 bases are a match to TRBD1. V shed 7 bases, J shed 4 bases, and the junction held 12 bases outside the gene matches. The CDR3 extends over 15 amino acids. Germline V gene data show CDR1 as PRHDT and CDR2 as FYEKMQ (reference sequence). The CDR3 sequence is CASTHAGGLSYGYTF. The CDR3 DNA follows: TGTGCCAGCACCCACGCAGGGGGTCTCAGCTATGGCTACACCTTC.

This chain joins TRBV28 and TRBJ1-1; possible D gene TRBD1, 5 bases. Germline V CDR1 and CDR2: MDHEN, SYDVKM. This CDR3 contains 16 residues. V lost 3 bases and J 5 bases, leaving 19 bases between the germline ends. CDR3 bases: TGTGCCAGCAGTTTTTCGGCGACCTTGGGGGGGACTGAAGCTTTCTTT. This sequence encodes CASSFSATLGGTEAFF.

The V and J genes are TRBV6-5 and TRBJ2-2; TRBD2 aligns across 7 bases. Germline V gives CDR1 MNHEY, CDR2 SVGAGI. The CDR3 contains 14 residues. Unmatched junction bases numbered 9, after V lost 7 bases and J lost 7 bases. CDR3 region: CASTTGRENGELFF. The CDR3 bases are TGTGCCAGCACCACTGGGAGGGAAAACGGGGAGCTGTTTTTT.

This rearrangement joins TRBV7-3 to TRBJ2-2; 8 positions match TRBD1. The germline gives CDR1 SGHTA, CDR2 FQGTGA. The V gene end was trimmed by 5 bases and the J gene end by 3 bases; junction bases not matched to a gene: 8. The CDR3 contains 16 residues. The CDR3 sequence: CASSQGARDHTGELFF. The CDR3 DNA reads as TGTGCCAGCAGCCAGGGGGCCAGGGACCACACCGGGGAGCTGTTTTTT.

This chain connects TRBV4-3 to TRBJ1-4; 8 bases align to TRBD1. J gave up 2 bases and V 6 bases, and 11 bases lay outside the gene matches. The CDR3 sequence is 17 residues long. The germline CDR1 and CDR2 sequences are LGHNA and YSLEER. The chain's CDR3 is CASRPGAGGGTNEKLFF. CDR3 bases: TGCGCCAGCAGGCCGGGGGCAGGGGGCGGGACTAATGAAAAACTGTTTTTT.

The V call is TRBV5-1, the J call TRBJ1-2; TRBD1 agrees at 7 bases. Losses at the gene ends were 2 bases for V and 4 bases for J; bases not matched to a gene: 8. CDR1 and CDR2 (germline): SGHRS, YFSETQ. This CDR3 has 15 residues. The CDR3 nucleotides are TGCGCCAGCAGCTTTAACGCGCAGGGGGGCTATGGCTACACCTTC. Residues: CASSFNAQGGYGYTF.